This T cell receptor beta chain was identified in a study of OX40 agonist ivuxolimab in advanced cancers. Findings of the study overall: The authors did not determine the antigen specificity of the expanded peripheral T cells.

Sequenced by immunoSEQ multiplex PCR; TCRdb stores in-frame clones only, minus some. The data hold about 19,000 clones, with approximately 91% observed a single time. A remark on this clone: Its antigen is unknown.

Material: CD4+ or CD8+ T cells sorted from blood, obtained in a trial of the OX40 agonist ivuxolimab. This receptor was obtained from an adult with an advanced solid tumor such as melanoma, head and neck, liver or kidney cancer.

The CDR3 region is CASSWRELVHEQYF. CDR3 bases: TGTGCCAGCAGTTGGCGCGAACTAGTCCACGAGCAGTACTTC. The J gene is TRBJ2-7, the V gene TRBV6-5; a weak D match, TRBD2 (5 bases). CDR1 is MNHEY, CDR2 SVGAGI, per germline. V dropped 4 bases and J dropped 5 bases, with 15 bases sitting between them. The CDR3 contains 14 residues.